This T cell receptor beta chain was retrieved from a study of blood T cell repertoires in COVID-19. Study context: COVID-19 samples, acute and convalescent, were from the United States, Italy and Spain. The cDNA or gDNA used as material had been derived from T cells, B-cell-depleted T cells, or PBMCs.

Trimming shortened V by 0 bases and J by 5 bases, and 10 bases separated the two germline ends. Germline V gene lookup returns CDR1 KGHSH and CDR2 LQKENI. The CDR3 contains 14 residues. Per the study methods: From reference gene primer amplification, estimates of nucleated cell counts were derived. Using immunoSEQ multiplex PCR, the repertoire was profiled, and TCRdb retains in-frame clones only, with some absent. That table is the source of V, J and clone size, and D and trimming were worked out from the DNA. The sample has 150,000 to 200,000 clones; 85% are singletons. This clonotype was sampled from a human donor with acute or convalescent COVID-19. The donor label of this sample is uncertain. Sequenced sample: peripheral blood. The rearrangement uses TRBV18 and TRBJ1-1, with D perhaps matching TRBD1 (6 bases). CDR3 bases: TGTGCCAGCTCACCACCACAGGGTAATACTGAAGCTTTCTTT. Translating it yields CASSPPQGNTEAFF.